This TCR beta chain was observed in a study of spatial heterogeneity in lung cancer. Background on the study: Detection consistently yielded more beta chains than alpha chains.

TCRdb recomputed calls from the 5' RACE reads with MiXCR, one row per CDR3 protein. The sample yields roughly 120,000 distinct CDR3 sequences, 12% seen once. Germline V gene data show CDR1 as GTSNPN and CDR2 as SVGIG (reference sequence). The CDR3 is 15 residues long. V lost 0 bases and J 1 base, leaving 12 bases between the germline ends. Time point noted: blood at routine non-recurrence follow-up after resection. Tumor, nontumor lung or frozen PBMC supplied whole RNA that was sequenced unsorted. The receptor comes from a male donor with early-stage non-small cell lung cancer. J is TRBJ1-1 and V is TRBV30; no clear D. The sample consisted of PBMCs, taken at follow-up. The CDR3 sequence is CAWSVFGSKNTEAFF. The DNA for the CDR3 is TGTGCCTGGAGTGTATTCGGCAGCAAGAACACTGAAGCTTTCTTT.